This TCR beta chain was obtained from a study of shared clonotypes between healthy human individuals. The overall study: CD4 naive cells filled three plates per donor, CD4 memory three, CD8 naive two and CD8 memory one. The study's findings and limits: Richness estimates generally favored naive over memory subsets.

Clones were read by immunoSEQ multiplex PCR, and TCRdb kept only the in-frame ones, dropping some. Altogether some 1,600,000 clones are present, 95% to 99% being singletons, with the ten largest covering roughly 0.45%. This CDR3 region has 14 residues. The germline CDR1 and CDR2 sequences are LNHNV and YYDKDF (reference sequence). Deletions cut 3 bases from V and 5 bases from J, with 14 bases between. As regards this clone: Its target is unknown.

V usage is TRBV15 and J usage is TRBJ2-7, with D perhaps being TRBD1 or TRBD2 (7 bases each). The sequence came from a man aged 25-45 years in good health. The sample taken for sequencing was naive CD4+ T cells sorted from blood. Regarding subset: CD45RA+ positively selected. The CDR3 DNA sequence: TGTGCCACCAGCAGGTTCCCAGGGGGGGACGAGCAGTACTTC. It translates to CATSRFPGGDEQYF.